This TCR beta chain came from a study of CD8 T cells in ankylosing spondylitis. Trimming took off 7 bases at V and 5 bases at J, with 21 bases between the two ends. Germline-derived CDR1 and CDR2 are SGHDT and YYEEEE. This CDR3 has 15 amino acids. This clonotype has ten or more counts. Its specificity is not known. TCRdb analysed the 5' RACE reads with MiXCR anew, one entry per CDR3 protein. The top ten clones hold 2.6% of a sample with 250,000 or so distinct CDR3 sequences, approximately 10% of them seen once. The study's findings and limits: Reportedly, significant enrichment of disease-linked clones occurred in matched ankylosing spondylitis synovial fluid. Among TCR beta sequences, a motif of roughly 8 highly homologous variants appeared characteristic of ankylosing spondylitis blood. A subset of motif variants has previously been described in the synovial fluid and blood of reactive arthritis.

The chain combines TRBV5-6 with TRBJ2-5, with no clear D. This clonotype originated in a male donor with ankylosing spondylitis or in good health (not recorded which). Sequencing was done on a sample of blood, either unsorted or a sorted T cell fraction (not recorded which). CDR3 DNA sequence: TGTGCCAGCGCCACCATAGGCCCTTCGGGTGAGACCCAGTACTTC. Protein: CASATIGPSGETQYF.